The next 18 T cell receptor beta chains were all read from a single sample in a study of blood T cell repertoires in COVID-19. Here immunoSEQ multiplex PCR was the method, and the copy in TCRdb shows in-frame clones only, minus some. The sample contains 200,000 to 300,000 clones, around 90% of which appear only once. Sequenced sample: peripheral blood. Receptors were obtained from a woman aged 55-70 years with COVID-19, enrolled during active disease.

The V gene is TRBV28, the J gene TRBJ2-7, with TRBD2 matching over 7 bases. Germline CDR1 reads MDHEN; CDR2 reads SYDVKM. The junction had 10 bases not matched to a gene; V was cut back by 11 bases and J by 0 bases. The CDR3 has 14 residues. CDR3 loop: CAGGRTRSSYEQYF. The CDR3 DNA reads TGTGCCGGAGGGCGGACTAGAAGCTCCTACGAGCAGTACTTC.

The CDR3 DNA reads TGTGCCAGCAGCCAACAGGGGGCAGACGAGCAGTACTTC. Translating gives CASSQQGADEQYF. J is TRBJ2-7 and V is TRBV28, with 9 bases that match TRBD1. The germline V gene has CDR1 MDHEN and CDR2 SYDVKM. CDR3 length: 13 amino acids. With 6 bases clipped from V and 5 bases from J, the junction kept 5 bases outside the gene matches. The whole variable domain, remainder taken from reference TRBV28 and TRBJ2-7, is DVKVTQSSRYLVKRTGEKVFLECVQDMDHENMFWYRQDPGLGLRLIYFSYDVKMKEKGDIPEGYSVSREKKERFSLILESASTNQTSMYLCASSQQGADEQYFGPGTRLTVT.

The chain carries TRBV4-1 and TRBJ1-1, with D tentatively TRBD1 (5 bases). Trimming stripped 2 bases from V and 4 bases from J, with 26 bases between. Germline CDR1 MGHRA, CDR2 YSYEKL. The CDR3 runs 19 residues. The CDR3 loop is CASSQPTGGARSLGTEAFF. In DNA form, the CDR3 reads TGCGCCAGCAGCCAACCGACTGGCGGGGCACGGTCGCTGGGCACTGAAGCTTTCTTT.

The chain couples TRBV5-4 to TRBJ2-6; D not certain. Germline CDR1 reads SGHNT; CDR2 reads YYREEE (reference sequence). This CDR3 spans 15 amino acids. V lost 4 bases and J 0 bases, leaving 8 bases between the germline ends. CDR3 residues: CASSVASSGANVLTF. The CDR3 DNA reads TGTGCCAGCAGCGTGGCGAGCTCTGGGGCCAACGTCCTGACTTTC.

The CDR3, as DNA: TGTGCCAGCAGTGGGCTAGCGGGAGTGGGGAACAATGAGCAGTTCTTC. Protein sequence: CASSGLAGVGNNEQFF. V gene TRBV27 combines with J gene TRBJ2-1, with TRBD2 matching over 10 bases. With V trimmed by 5 bases and J by 5 bases, 9 bases remained unmatched. The CDR3 covers 16 residues. CDR1 MNHEY and CDR2 SMNVEV come from the germline V gene (reference sequence).

This chain uses TRBV19 with TRBJ2-4; 9 nucleotides agree with TRBD1. Germline V gene lookup returns CDR1 LNHDA and CDR2 SQIVND (reference sequence). The CDR3 contains 14 residues. The ends lost 3 bases at V and 8 bases at J; junction bases unmatched: 5. The CDR3 loop reads CASSIRQGGDIQYF. CDR3 DNA sequence: TGTGCCAGTAGTATCCGACAGGGGGGGGACATTCAGTACTTC.

The chain combines TRBV28 with TRBJ1-2, with D tentatively TRBD1 (5 bases). Trimming took off 10 bases at V and 4 bases at J, with 10 bases between the two ends. The V gene's germline CDR1 is MDHEN and CDR2 SYDVKM. The CDR3 length is 11 residues. This CDR3 reads CAIQRGYGYTF. The CDR3 coding sequence is TGTGCCATTCAAAGGGGCTATGGCTACACCTTC.

This clone was seen a few times. The rearrangement links TRBV6-5 to TRBJ1-6; 9 nucleotides align to TRBD1. V gave up 2 bases and J gave up 10 bases; unmatched junction bases: 3. CDR3 size: 14 residues. CDR1 MNHEY and CDR2 SVGAGI come from the germline V gene. The CDR3 protein is CASSYTTGGSPLHF. In DNA form, the CDR3 reads TGTGCCAGCAGTTACACCACAGGGGGCTCACCCCTCCACTTT.

The rearrangement uses TRBV9 and TRBJ2-2; a weak D match, TRBD2 (6 bases). V was cut by 4 bases and J by 4 bases, with 14 bases left in between. The CDR3 runs 15 residues. Germline V gene data show CDR1 as SGDLS and CDR2 as YYNGEE. CDR3 coding DNA: TGTGCCAGCAGCCCCGGGGGACGGCGCACCGGGGAGCTGTTTTTT. Its translation: CASSPGGRRTGELFF. The full variable domain, in which reference TRBV9 and TRBJ2-2 provide the parts outside the CDR3, is DSGVTQTPKHLITATGQRVTLRCSPRSGDLSVYWYQQSLDQGLQFLIQYYNGEERAKGNILERFSAQQFPDLHSELNLSSLELGDSALYFCASSPGGRRTGELFFGEGSRLTVL.

This chain uses TRBV15 with TRBJ2-2, with D maybe TRBD2 (5 bases). The length of the CDR3 is 14 residues. Trimming removed 0 bases from V and 7 bases from J, with 9 bases in between. Germline CDR1 LNHNV, CDR2 YYDKDF (reference sequence). The CDR3 DNA follows: TGTGCCACCAGCAGAGAGAGGGTTAACGGGGAGCTGTTTTTT. Amino acid sequence: CATSRERVNGELFF.

This chain links TRBV28 with TRBJ1-6, with D possibly being TRBD1 (5 bases). Germline V gene sequence: CDR1 MDHEN, CDR2 SYDVKM. Trimming took off 5 bases at V and 3 bases at J, with 11 bases between the two ends. This CDR3 contains 15 residues. The CDR3 loop is CASSTPGVYNSPLHF. CDR3 bases: TGTGCCAGCAGTACCCCGGGGGTCTATAATTCACCCCTCCACTTT.

The rearrangement uses TRBV10-3 and TRBJ2-1; TRBD2 matches 7 bases. The CDR3 sequence is 13 residues long. After removal of 6 bases from V and 6 bases from J, the junction contained 5 bases not matched to a gene. Germline lookup yields CDR1 ENHRY and CDR2 SYGVKD. The CDR3 region is CAIRVAGVNEQFF. The CDR3 bases are TGTGCCATCAGGGTAGCGGGCGTCAATGAGCAGTTCTTC.

The V gene is TRBV4-2, the J gene TRBJ1-2; TRBD1 matches at 7 bases. In germline, CDR1 is LGHNA, CDR2 YNFKEQ. This CDR3 contains 16 residues. The V and J ends lost 0 bases and 6 bases, in that order; junction bases with no gene match: 10. The CDR3, as DNA: TGTGCCAGCAGCCAAGATCGTGGACAGGTGAAGAATGGCTACACCTTC. Amino acid sequence: CASSQDRGQVKNGYTF.

This clone came up a few times. The chain joins TRBV28 to TRBJ2-3; no definite D call. Germline CDR1 is MDHEN and CDR2 is SYDVKM. V lost 5 bases and J lost 1, with 10 bases in between. The CDR3 extends over 14 amino acids. In nucleotides, the CDR3 is TGTGCCAGCAGTCCCGTCGTCGGCACAGATACGCAGTATTTT. It yields the protein CASSPVVGTDTQYF.

The gene calls are TRBV2 and TRBJ1-2, with TRBD1 identical over 7 bases. Trimming at V came to 3 bases and at J to 4 bases, leaving 8 bases not matched to a gene. The V gene's germline CDR1 is SNHLY and CDR2 FYNNEI. This CDR3 comprises 15 residues. The chain's CDR3 is CASSDPTGAAYGYTF. CDR3 DNA: TGTGCCAGCAGTGACCCTACAGGGGCCGCCTATGGCTACACCTTC.

The J gene is TRBJ2-3, the V gene TRBV19; 8 bases map to TRBD2. This CDR3 is built from 16 residues. Germline V gives CDR1 LNHDA, CDR2 SQIVND (reference sequence). With 3 bases clipped from V and 5 bases from J, the junction kept 10 bases outside the gene matches. The CDR3 coding sequence is TGTGCCAGTAGTATGGATCGGGCGGGAGGAAAAGATACGCAGTATTTT. This gives the protein CASSMDRAGGKDTQYF.

The V and J genes are TRBV7-2 and TRBJ1-2, with no clear D. This CDR3 spans 15 amino acids. Germline V gives CDR1 SGHTA, CDR2 FQGNSA. V was pared by 5 bases and J by 1 base, with 14 bases between. The chain's CDR3 is CASSPWANGNYGYTF. CDR3 DNA sequence: TGTGCCAGCAGCCCCTGGGCGAACGGTAACTATGGCTACACCTTC.

V gene TRBV7-3 combines with J gene TRBJ1-1, with 8 bases that match TRBD1. V was pared by 5 bases and J by 5 bases, with 4 bases of the junction left unmatched. Germline V gene lookup returns CDR1 SGHTA and CDR2 FQGTGA. The CDR3 contains 13 residues. The CDR3 protein is CASSKDRGTEAFF. The CDR3, as DNA: TGTGCCAGCAGCAAAGACAGGGGAACTGAAGCTTTCTTT.